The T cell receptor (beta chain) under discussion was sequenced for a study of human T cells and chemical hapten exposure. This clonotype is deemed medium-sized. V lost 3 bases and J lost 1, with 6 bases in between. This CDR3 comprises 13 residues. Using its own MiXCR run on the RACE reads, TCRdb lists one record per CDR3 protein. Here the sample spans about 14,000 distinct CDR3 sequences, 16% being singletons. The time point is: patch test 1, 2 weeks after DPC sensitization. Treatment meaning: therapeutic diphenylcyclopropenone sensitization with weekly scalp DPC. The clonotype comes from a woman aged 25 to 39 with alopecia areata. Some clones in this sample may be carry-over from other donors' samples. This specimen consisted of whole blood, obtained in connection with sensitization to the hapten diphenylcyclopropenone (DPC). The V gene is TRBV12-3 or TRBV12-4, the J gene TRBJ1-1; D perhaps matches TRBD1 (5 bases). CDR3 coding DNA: TGTGCCAGCAGTTTGACAGAGAACACTGAAGCTTTCTTT. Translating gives CASSLTENTEAFF.